The 8 T cell receptor beta chains given below trace back to one sample, sequenced in a study of blood T cell repertoires in COVID-19. Clones were read by immunoSEQ multiplex PCR, and TCRdb kept only the in-frame ones, dropping some. The sample records about 670,000 clones, about nine tenths being singletons. Sequenced input: peripheral blood. The origin of the receptors is a woman in her late teens or twenties with acute or convalescent COVID-19.

The chain recombines TRBV5-1 with TRBJ1-1; 7 nucleotides line up with TRBD1. Germline CDR1 SGHRS, CDR2 YFSETQ. After removal of 2 bases from V and 0 bases from J, the junction contained 19 bases not matched to a gene. This CDR3 contains 20 residues. CDR3 in DNA: TGCGCCAGCAGCTTTGATCTCGATAGGGGGCGAGGGGGCATGAACACTGAAGCTTTCTTT. It codes for CASSFDLDRGRGGMNTEAFF.

V gene TRBV3-1 (or the pseudogene TRBV3-2) combines with J gene TRBJ1-6, with D possibly being TRBD1 (5 bases). Germline assignment: CDR1 LGHDT and CDR2 YNNKEL (reference sequence). V shed 0 bases and J shed 10 bases, with 25 bases lying between them. The CDR3 has 19 amino acids. CDR3 sequence: CASSQEWGGSGAKGSPLHF. The CDR3 bases are TGTGCCAGCAGCCAAGAATGGGGGGGAAGCGGTGCGAAGGGGTCACCCCTCCACTTT.

The rearrangement joins TRBV5-1 to TRBJ1-6, with 11 bases identical to TRBD1. From germline, CDR1 is SGHRS and CDR2 YFSETQ. The V segment lost 4 bases and the J segment 8 bases; nucleotides outside the gene matches: 14. This CDR3 is 18 amino acids long. CDR3 bases: TGCGCCAGCAGCAGGGTCCCGGGACAGGGGGGATCTGATTCACCCCTCCACTTT. The encoded protein is CASSRVPGQGGSDSPLHF.

The genes are TRBV5-4 and TRBJ1-2, with 7 positions matching TRBD1. CDR1 is SGHNT, CDR2 YYREEE, per germline (reference sequence). After removal of 4 bases from V and 5 bases from J, the junction contained 14 bases not matched to a gene. CDR3 size: 16 residues. The CDR3 nucleotides are TGTGCCAGCAGCACCTTCAGGGGGTCGGGGGAGTATGGCTACACCTTC. Encoded protein: CASSTFRGSGEYGYTF.

This clone was observed a few times. This sequence joins TRBV6-4 and TRBJ2-1; TRBD2 aligns across 8 bases. The V gene's germline CDR1 is MRHNA and CDR2 SNTAGT. With 6 bases clipped from V and 6 bases from J, the junction kept 10 bases outside the gene matches. This CDR3 contains 15 residues. The CDR3 DNA reads TGTGCCAGCAGCCCTGGGAGCGGGGGTGGCAATGAGCAGTTCTTC. Translation: CASSPGSGGGNEQFF.

The genes are TRBV5-6 and TRBJ1-4, with D possibly TRBD1 on 6 matching bases. Trimming left V 2 bases short and J 3 bases short, with 8 bases between. Germline lookup yields CDR1 SGHDT and CDR2 YYEEEE. This CDR3 comprises 14 residues. Written as DNA, the CDR3 is TGTGCCAGCAGCTTAGGGGGACCTAATGAAAAACTGTTTTTT. Encoded protein: CASSLGGPNEKLFF.

For the CDR3, the DNA is TGTGCCAGCAGCTTAGGGGGGACAGGGAGTTACGAGCAGTACTTC. Encoded protein: CASSLGGTGSYEQYF. The rearrangement uses TRBV7-6 and TRBJ2-7; 9 bases match TRBD1. Germline V lookup: CDR1 SGHVS, CDR2 FNYEAQ. J was trimmed by 4 bases and V by 1 base; bases with no gene match: 5. The CDR3 runs to 15 residues.

This chain links TRBV4-3 with TRBJ2-3, with 9 bases identical to TRBD2. With V trimmed by 0 bases and J by 0 bases, 4 bases remained unmatched. Germline CDR1 is LGHNA and CDR2 is YSLEER. This CDR3 spans 17 amino acids. CDR3 nucleotides: TGCGCCAGCAGCCAAGAGAGACTAGCGGTGAGCACAGATACGCAGTATTTT. This sequence encodes CASSQERLAVSTDTQYF.